The clone carrying this TCR beta chain has ten or more counts. Its antigen is not known. These data are taken from a study of metastatic and nonmetastatic thyroid tumors. Broader study findings: The reported finding was significantly higher TCR beta diversity in malignant thyroid tumors relative to benign nodules, in blood and tumor.

No treatment had been given to any patient before thyroid surgery. As processed by the authors: It was from CDR3 differences across clinicopathological groups that a distant-metastasis classifier for papillary thyroid cancer was built. TCRdb recomputed clones from the PCR reads via MiXCR. TCRdb, rather than the study authors, made the V and J calls. The sample has about 33,000 clones; 17% are singletons. The CDR3 consists of 11 residues. Germline values: CDR1 SQVTM, CDR2 ANQGSEA. V gave up 5 bases and J gave up 3 bases, with 8 bases separating them. Specimen: blood. The gene calls are TRBV29-1 and TRBJ2-7; D unresolved. This TCR was recovered from a female donor with papillary thyroid cancer or a benign thyroid nodule (not recorded which). Some clones in this sample may be carry-over from other donors' samples. The chain's CDR3 is CSVQTNYEQYF. In nucleotides, the CDR3 is TGCAGCGTTCAGACCAACTACGAGCAGTACTTC.